Below, one T cell receptor (beta chain) is given with its context. Its antigen is currently unknown. The data originate from a study of T cell responses to AZD1222 COVID-19 vaccine. Study conclusions and caveats: A reported finding is that nearly half of spike-specific TCRs target unmutated variant regions. It should be noted that donors were predominantly white British and more often female, and clonal diversity was possibly underestimated. Baseline seropositivity occurred in only a handful of AZD1222 recipients.

The CDR3 is 11 residues long. V dropped 3 bases and J dropped 8 bases, with 5 bases sitting between them. Using immunoSEQ multiplex PCR, the repertoire was profiled, and TCRdb retains in-frame clones only, with some absent. Of 150,000 or so clones listed, roughly 92% are singletons. The TCR was taken from an adult in good health. The chain joins TRBV12-3 or TRBV12-4 to TRBJ1-3; D is possibly TRBD1 (5 bases). Sequences were derived from peripheral blood, sampled on day 0 of AZD1222 vaccination. The CDR3 protein is CASSFRDTIYF. The CDR3 coding sequence is TGTGCCAGCAGTTTCAGGGACACCATATATTTT.